This T cell receptor beta chain is from a study of blood T cell repertoires in COVID-19. Study background: Whether acute or convalescent, the COVID-19 samples came from the United States, Italy and Spain.

The data were produced by immunoSEQ multiplex PCR, yet TCRdb's version contains in-frame clones alone and is incomplete. The sample has roughly 200,000 clones, roughly 80% seen once. This CDR3 contains 16 residues. Germline V CDR1 and CDR2: LGHDT, YNNKEL (reference sequence). V lost 1 base and J lost 4, with 15 bases in between. This TCR was recovered from a man in his fifties or sixties who had recovered from COVID-19. The sequenced sample was peripheral blood. The chain couples TRBV3-1 (or the pseudogene TRBV3-2) to TRBJ2-3; tentative D call: TRBD2 (5 bases). The CDR3 loop reads CASSQVRTLGADTQYF. CDR3 coding DNA: TGTGCCAGCAGCCAAGTTCGGACCCTCGGGGCAGATACGCAGTATTTT.